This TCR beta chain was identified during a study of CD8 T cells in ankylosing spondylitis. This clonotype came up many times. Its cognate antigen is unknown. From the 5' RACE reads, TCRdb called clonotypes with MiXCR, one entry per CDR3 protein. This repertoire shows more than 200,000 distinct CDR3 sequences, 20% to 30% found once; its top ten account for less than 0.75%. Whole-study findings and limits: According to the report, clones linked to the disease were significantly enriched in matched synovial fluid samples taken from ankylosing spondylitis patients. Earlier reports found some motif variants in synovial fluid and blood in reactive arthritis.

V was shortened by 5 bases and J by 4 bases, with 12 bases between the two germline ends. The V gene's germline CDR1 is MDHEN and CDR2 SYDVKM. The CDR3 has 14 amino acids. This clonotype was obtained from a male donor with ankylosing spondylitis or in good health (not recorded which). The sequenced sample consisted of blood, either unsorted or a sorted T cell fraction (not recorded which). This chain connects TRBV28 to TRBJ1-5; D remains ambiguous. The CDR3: CASSPWSGNQPQHF. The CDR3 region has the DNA TGTGCCAGCAGTCCTTGGTCGGGGAATCAGCCCCAGCATTTT.